The clone carrying this TCR beta chain was seen a few times. Its antigen is unidentified. The data were obtained in a study of T cell repertoires in cytomegalovirus infection. Study-wide results and caveats: The ex vivo response was dominated by HLA-C-restricted CMV-specific TCR beta clonotypes.

TCRdb itself ran the reads through MiXCR, one entry per CDR3 protein. The sample holds over 100,000 distinct CDR3 sequences, over 9.5% seen once. The CDR3 sequence is 16 residues long. Trimming removed 7 bases from V and 5 bases from J, with 20 bases in between. The V and J genes are TRBV12-3 or TRBV12-4 and TRBJ1-4, with no clear D. The TCR originated in a human donor in good health (CMV status not recorded). Some clones in this sample may be carry-over from other donors' samples. Sequencing was carried out using PBMCs, sequenced either directly or after in vitro stimulation (not recorded which). The CDR3 is CASTPPPTGANEKLFF. In DNA form, the CDR3 reads TGTGCCAGCACCCCTCCCCCGACGGGAGCAAATGAAAAACTGTTTTTT.